The TCR beta chain under discussion was sequenced for a study of CD8 T cells in ankylosing spondylitis. Trimming at V came to 5 bases and at J to 6 bases, leaving 8 bases not matched to a gene. This CDR3 region has 14 residues. Germline V gene sequence: CDR1 LNHNV, CDR2 YYDKDF (reference sequence). Study-wide results and caveats: A CD8+ phenotype characterized the disease-linked clones, which were relatively rare in peripheral blood. Roughly eight highly homologous variants made up a TCR beta motif that seemed to typify ankylosing spondylitis blood. Prior work had noted some motif variants in reactive arthritis blood and synovial fluid. Disease-associated clones were reportedly significantly overrepresented in matched ankylosing spondylitis synovial fluid.

For this clonotype: Its antigen is undetermined.

Construction of TCR beta libraries was performed using quantitative 5'-RACE with molecular barcodes. TCRdb used MiXCR to reprocess the 5' RACE reads, holding one entry per CDR3 protein. The data hold about 90,000 distinct CDR3 sequences, with about 8.3% observed a single time. The sequencing sample was made of blood, either unsorted or a sorted T cell fraction (not recorded which). This TCR came from a male donor with ankylosing spondylitis. The gene calls are TRBV15 and TRBJ2-3, with TRBD1 identical over 7 bases. The CDR3 DNA reads TGTGCCACCAGCGAGCTGACAGGGTCCGATACGCAGTATTTT. Amino acid sequence: CATSELTGSDTQYF.